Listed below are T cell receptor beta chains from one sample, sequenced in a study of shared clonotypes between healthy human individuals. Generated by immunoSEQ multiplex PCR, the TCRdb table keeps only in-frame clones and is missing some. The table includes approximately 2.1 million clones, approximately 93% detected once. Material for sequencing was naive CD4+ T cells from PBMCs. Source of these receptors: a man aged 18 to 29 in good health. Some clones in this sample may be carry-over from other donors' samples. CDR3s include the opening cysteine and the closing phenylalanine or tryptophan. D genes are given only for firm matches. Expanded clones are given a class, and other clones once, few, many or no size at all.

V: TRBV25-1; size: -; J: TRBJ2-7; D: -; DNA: TGTGCCAGCAGCTCAAAGAGGGGCAAGCAGTACTTC; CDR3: CASSSKRGKQYF
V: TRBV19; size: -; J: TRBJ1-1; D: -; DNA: TGTGCCAGTAGTATATCCGGGACGGTGAACACTGAAGCTTTCTTT; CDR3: CASSISGTVNTEAFF
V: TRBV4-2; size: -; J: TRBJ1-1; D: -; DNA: TGTGCCAGCAGCCCCGAAAGGGTGGGCACTGAAGCTTTCTTT; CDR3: CASSPERVGTEAFF
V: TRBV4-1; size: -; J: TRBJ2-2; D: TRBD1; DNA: TGCGCCAGCAGCCCCTCGGCAGGGGGCACCGGGGAGCTGTTTTTT; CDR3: CASSPSAGGTGELFF
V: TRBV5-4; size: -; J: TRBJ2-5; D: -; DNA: TGTGCCAGCAGCTTGGGTCTAGCGAATCAAGAGACCCAGTACTTC; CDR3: CASSLGLANQETQYF
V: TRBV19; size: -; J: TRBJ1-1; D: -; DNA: TGTGCCAGTAGTATAGGCCGGGGTGTCAACACTGAAGCTTTCTTT; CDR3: CASSIGRGVNTEAFF
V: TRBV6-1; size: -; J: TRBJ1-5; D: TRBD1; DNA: TGTGCCACCTCCCCAGGGACAGGGTACAATCAGCCCCAGCATTTT; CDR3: CATSPGTGYNQPQHF
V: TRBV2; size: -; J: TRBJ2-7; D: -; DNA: TGTGCCAGCAGTGTTGGAATCGGATTCGAGCAGTACTTC; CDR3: CASSVGIGFEQYF
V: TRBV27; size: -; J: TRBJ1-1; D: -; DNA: TGTGCCAGCAGTTTACGCGGGACCACTGAAGCTTTCTTT; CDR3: CASSLRGTTEAFF
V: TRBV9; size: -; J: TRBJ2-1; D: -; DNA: TGTGCCAGCAGCGCCGGACTAAAGGAGGGGCGCGAGCAGTTCTTC; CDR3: CASSAGLKEGREQFF
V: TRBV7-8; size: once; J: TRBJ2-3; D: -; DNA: TGTGCCAGCAGGCAAGGGGGTGATTCAGATACGCAGTATTTT; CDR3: CASRQGGDSDTQYF
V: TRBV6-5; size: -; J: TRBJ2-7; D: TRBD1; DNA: TGTGCCAGCAGGAACCGGGACAGGGACTACGAGCAGTACTTC; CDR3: CASRNRDRDYEQYF
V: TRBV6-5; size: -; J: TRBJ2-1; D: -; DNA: TGTGCCAGCAGTTACTCGGAGGGGTTTCGCTACAATGAGCAGTTCTTC; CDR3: CASSYSEGFRYNEQFF
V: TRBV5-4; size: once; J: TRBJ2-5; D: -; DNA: TGTGCCAGCAGCCGAATCCAAAATTATCCTAGCGTGGGAGAGACCCAGTACTTC; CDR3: CASSRIQNYPSVGETQYF
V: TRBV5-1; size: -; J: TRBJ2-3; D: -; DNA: TGCGCCAGCAGATCCGACAGTAACACAGATACGCAGTATTTT; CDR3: CASRSDSNTDTQYF
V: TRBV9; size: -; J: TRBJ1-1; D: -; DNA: TGTGCCAGCAGCGTAGATCCCCAGAACACTGAAGCTTTCTTT; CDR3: CASSVDPQNTEAFF
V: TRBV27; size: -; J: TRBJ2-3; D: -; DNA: TGTGCCAGCAGTGTGGCGGGACTGACAGATACGCAGTATTTT; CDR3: CASSVAGLTDTQYF
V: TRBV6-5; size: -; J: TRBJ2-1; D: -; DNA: TGTGCCAGCAGCTTCGGGACCTACAATGAGCAGTTCTTC; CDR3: CASSFGTYNEQFF
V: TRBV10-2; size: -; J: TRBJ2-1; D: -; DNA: TGCGCCAGCCATCCCGGGACTGTTTTGGGGGAGCAGTTCTTC; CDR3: CASHPGTVLGEQFF
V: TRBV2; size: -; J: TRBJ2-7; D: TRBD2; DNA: TGTGCCAGCAGAACCCGAGGACTAGCGGGTATCTACGAGCAGTACTTC; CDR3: CASRTRGLAGIYEQYF
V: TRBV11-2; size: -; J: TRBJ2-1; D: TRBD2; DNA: TGTGCCAGCAGCTCTAGGCATCTAGCGGGAGGACCCTACAATGAGCAGTTCTTC; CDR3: CASSSRHLAGGPYNEQFF
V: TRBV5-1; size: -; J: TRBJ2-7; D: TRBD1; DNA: TGCGCCAGCAGCTTGGACAGGGGGCTTAAGTACTTC; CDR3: CASSLDRGLKYF
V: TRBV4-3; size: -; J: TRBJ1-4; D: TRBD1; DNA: TGCGCCAGCAGCCAAGATGACAGGGGAGCAACTAATGAAAAACTGTTTTTT; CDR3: CASSQDDRGATNEKLFF
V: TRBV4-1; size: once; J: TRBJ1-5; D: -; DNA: TGCGCCAGCAGCCGGTCACAGGGCGGCAATCAGCCCCAGCATTTT; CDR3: CASSRSQGGNQPQHF
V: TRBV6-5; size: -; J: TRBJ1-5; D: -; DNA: TGTGCCAGCAGCTACGGTAGGAGGGGAGACAATCAGCCCCAGCATTTT; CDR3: CASSYGRRGDNQPQHF
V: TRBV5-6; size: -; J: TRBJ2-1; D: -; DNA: TGTGCCAGCAGCCTCCTTGACCGGGACTACAATGAGCAGTTCTTC; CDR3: CASSLLDRDYNEQFF
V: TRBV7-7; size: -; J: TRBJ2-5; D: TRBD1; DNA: TGTGCCAGCAGCCCGGACAGGCTATCGACCCAGTACTTC; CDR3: CASSPDRLSTQYF
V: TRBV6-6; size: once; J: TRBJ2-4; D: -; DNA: TGTGCCAGCAGCCCCTGGACTGGCTACCCCCAAAACATTCAGTACTTC; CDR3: CASSPWTGYPQNIQYF
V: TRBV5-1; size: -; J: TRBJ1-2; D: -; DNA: TGCGCCAGCAGCTCCGGAACAAACTATGGCTACACCTTC; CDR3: CASSSGTNYGYTF
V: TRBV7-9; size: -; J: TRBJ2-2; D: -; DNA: TGTGCCAGCAGCCCATTCCGCCGCACGCAGGTTAGAGGCACCGGGGAGCTGTTTTTT; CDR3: CASSPFRRTQVRGTGELFF
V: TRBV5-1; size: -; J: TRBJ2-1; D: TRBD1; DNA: TGCGCCAGCAGCTTGGCCATCGGGACAGGGGGAAATGAGCAGTTCTTC; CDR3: CASSLAIGTGGNEQFF
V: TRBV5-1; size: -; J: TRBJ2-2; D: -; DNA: TGCGCCAGCAGCTTGGCCCCCGGCAACACCGGGGAGCTGTTTTTT; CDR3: CASSLAPGNTGELFF
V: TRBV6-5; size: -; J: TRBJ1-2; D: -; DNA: TGTGCCAGCAGTCCGGGGCAGAGGGGGAATGGCTACACCTTC; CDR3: CASSPGQRGNGYTF
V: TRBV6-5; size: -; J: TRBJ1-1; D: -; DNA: TGTGCCAGCAGTTACTCCTCCGTAGGGAATGCTGAAGCTTTCTTT; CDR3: CASSYSSVGNAEAFF
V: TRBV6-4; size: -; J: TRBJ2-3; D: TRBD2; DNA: TGTGCCAGCAGTGAGCGGAGCGGGAGGGGAGGCACAGATACGCAGTATTTT; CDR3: CASSERSGRGGTDTQYF
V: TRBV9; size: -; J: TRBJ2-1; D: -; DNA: TGTGCCAGCAGCTCCCACTCGGATCCTTCCTACAATGAGCAGTTCTTC; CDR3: CASSSHSDPSYNEQFF
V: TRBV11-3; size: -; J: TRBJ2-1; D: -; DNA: TGTGCCAGCAGCTTCGGAGGGGGAGGCGACAATGAGCAGTTCTTC; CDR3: CASSFGGGGDNEQFF
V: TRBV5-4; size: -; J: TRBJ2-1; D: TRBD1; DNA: TGTGCCAGCAGCACCCCGGGACAGAACTACAATGAGCAGTTCTTC; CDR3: CASSTPGQNYNEQFF
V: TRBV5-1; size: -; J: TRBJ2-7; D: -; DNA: TGCGCCAGCACCGCCGACGGGTGGCACGAGCAGTACTTC; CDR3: CASTADGWHEQYF
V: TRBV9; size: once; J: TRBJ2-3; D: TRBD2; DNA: TGTGCCAGCAGCGAAGGGACTAGCGGTTATACGCAGTATTTT; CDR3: CASSEGTSGYTQYF
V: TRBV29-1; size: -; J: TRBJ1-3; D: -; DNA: TGCAGCGCAATTACACGGAGCTCTGGAAACACCATATATTTT; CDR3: CSAITRSSGNTIYF
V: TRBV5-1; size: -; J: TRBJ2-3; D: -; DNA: TGCGCCAGCAGACCGCGGGTGGCAGATACGCAGTATTTT; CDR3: CASRPRVADTQYF
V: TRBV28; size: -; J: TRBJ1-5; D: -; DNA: TGTGCCAGCACGGGGAGGTCTGTTCAGCCCCAGCATTTT; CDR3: CASTGRSVQPQHF
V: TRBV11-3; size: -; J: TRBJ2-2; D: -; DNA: TGTGCCAGCAGCCCTCGGCGGGGAACCGGGGAGCTGTTTTTT; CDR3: CASSPRRGTGELFF
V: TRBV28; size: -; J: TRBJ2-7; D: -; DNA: TGTGCCAGCAATGAGCAGGGGCCCAGCGAGCAGTACTTC; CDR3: CASNEQGPSEQYF
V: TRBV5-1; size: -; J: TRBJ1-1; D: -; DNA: TGCGCCAGCAGTCTGCAGGGAGGAACTGAAGCTTTCTTT; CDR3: CASSLQGGTEAFF
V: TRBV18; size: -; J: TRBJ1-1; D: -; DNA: TGTGCCAGCTCGCCCGCGGGGGCAAGGACTGAAGCTTTCTTT; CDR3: CASSPAGARTEAFF
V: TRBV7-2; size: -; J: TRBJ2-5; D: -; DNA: TGTGCCAGCAGCTTAATGGTGAGGGCCAGGGAGACCCAGTACTTC; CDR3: CASSLMVRARETQYF
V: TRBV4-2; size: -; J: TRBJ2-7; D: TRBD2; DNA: TGTGCCAGCAGCCAACCGAGGACTAGCGGAGGCGCCTACGAGCAGTACTTC; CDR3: CASSQPRTSGGAYEQYF
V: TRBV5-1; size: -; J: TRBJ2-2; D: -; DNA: TGCGCCAGCAGCTTGTCAACAGCGAACACCGGGGAGCTGTTTTTT; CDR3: CASSLSTANTGELFF
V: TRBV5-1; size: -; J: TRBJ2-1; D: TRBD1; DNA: TGCGCCAGCAGCCCTATTGGGACAGGGGTCAATGAGCAGTTCTTC; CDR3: CASSPIGTGVNEQFF
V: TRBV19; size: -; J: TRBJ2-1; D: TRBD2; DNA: TGTGCCAGTAGTATGACTAGCGGGAGGCATGAGCAGTTCTTC; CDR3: CASSMTSGRHEQFF
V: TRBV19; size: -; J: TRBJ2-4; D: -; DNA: TGTGCCAGTAGTACTACAGGGTTGGGGGCCAAAAACATTCAGTACTTC; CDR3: CASSTTGLGAKNIQYF